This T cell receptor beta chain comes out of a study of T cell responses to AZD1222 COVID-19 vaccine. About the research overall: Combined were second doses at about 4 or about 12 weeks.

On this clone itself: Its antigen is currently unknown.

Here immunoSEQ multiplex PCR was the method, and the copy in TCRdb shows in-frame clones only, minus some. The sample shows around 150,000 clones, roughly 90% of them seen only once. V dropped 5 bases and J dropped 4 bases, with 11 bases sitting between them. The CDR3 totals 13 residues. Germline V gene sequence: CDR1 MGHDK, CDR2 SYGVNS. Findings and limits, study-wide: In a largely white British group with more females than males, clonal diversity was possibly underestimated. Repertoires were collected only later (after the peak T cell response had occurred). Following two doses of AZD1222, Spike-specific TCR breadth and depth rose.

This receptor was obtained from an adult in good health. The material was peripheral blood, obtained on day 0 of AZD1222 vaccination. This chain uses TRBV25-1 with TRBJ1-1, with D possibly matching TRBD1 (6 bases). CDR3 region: CASSWGGPTEAFF. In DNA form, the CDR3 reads TGTGCCAGCAGTTGGGGGGGGCCCACTGAAGCTTTCTTT.